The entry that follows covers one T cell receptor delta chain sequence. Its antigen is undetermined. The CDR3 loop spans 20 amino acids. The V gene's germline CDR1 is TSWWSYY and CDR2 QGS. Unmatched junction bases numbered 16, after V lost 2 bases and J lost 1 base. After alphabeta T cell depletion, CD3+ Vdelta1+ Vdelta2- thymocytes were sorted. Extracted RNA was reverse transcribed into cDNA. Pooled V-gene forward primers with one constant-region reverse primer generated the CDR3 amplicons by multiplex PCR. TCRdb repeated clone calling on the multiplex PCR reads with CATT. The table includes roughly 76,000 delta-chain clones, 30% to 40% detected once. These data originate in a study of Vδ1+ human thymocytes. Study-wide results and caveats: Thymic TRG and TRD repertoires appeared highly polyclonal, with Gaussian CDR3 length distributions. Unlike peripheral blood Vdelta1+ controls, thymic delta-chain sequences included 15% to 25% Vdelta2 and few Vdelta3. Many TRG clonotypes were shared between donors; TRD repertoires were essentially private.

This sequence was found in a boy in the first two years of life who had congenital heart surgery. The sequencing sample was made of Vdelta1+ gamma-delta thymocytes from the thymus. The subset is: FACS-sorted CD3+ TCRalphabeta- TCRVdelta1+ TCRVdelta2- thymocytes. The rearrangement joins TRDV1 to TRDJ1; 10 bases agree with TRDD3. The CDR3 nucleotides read TGTGCTCTTGGGGAAGGGTTCCACCGGGGGATACGCCCTTCCACCGATAAACTCATCTTT. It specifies CALGEGFHRGIRPSTDKLIF.